These 28 T cell receptor beta chains share one sample of origin, sequenced in a study of cytomegalovirus exposure and HLA in healthy donors. In the PCR, 60 Vbeta and 13 Jbeta primers were used. TCRdb's copy holds only in-frame clones and misses some; the assay was immunoSEQ multiplex PCR. The table lists about 170,000 clones, approximately 81% of them singletons. Input material: PBMCs. The receptors were sampled from a man aged 25-45 years in good health and CMV-seropositive.

This chain joins TRBV7-9 and TRBJ2-3; 8 bases map to TRBD1. Per germline, CDR1 SEHNR and CDR2 FQNEAQ (reference sequence). With V trimmed by 5 bases and J by 0 bases, 4 bases remained unmatched. The length of the CDR3 is 15 residues. CDR3 amino acids: CASSPRTGSTDTQYF. For the CDR3, the DNA is TGTGCCAGCAGCCCCCGGACAGGGAGCACAGATACGCAGTATTTT.

CDR3 loop: CASSEFTASGYQETQYF. The CDR3, as DNA: TGTGCCAGCAGTGAATTTACGGCTAGCGGGTACCAAGAGACCCAGTACTTC. The rearrangement links TRBV25-1 to TRBJ2-5; the match to TRBD2 covers 8 bases. Trimming removed 1 base from V and 0 bases from J; junction bases left unmatched: 7. Germline CDR1 reads MGHDK; CDR2 reads SYGVNS. The CDR3 spans 17 residues.

V usage is TRBV4-1 and J usage is TRBJ1-2; D is perhaps TRBD1 (6 bases). Germline CDR1 and CDR2: MGHRA and YSYEKL. Deletions cut 2 bases from V and 3 bases from J, with 13 bases between. The CDR3 runs 15 residues. The DNA for the CDR3 is TGCGCCAGCAGCCAATCCGACAGGCCCTACTATGGCTACACCTTC. It specifies CASSQSDRPYYGYTF.

The chain is built from TRBV19 and TRBJ1-5; 7 bases fit TRBD1. This CDR3 is built from 14 residues. Germline-derived CDR1 and CDR2 are LNHDA and SQIVND (reference sequence). V was pared by 7 bases and J by 1 base, with 4 bases of the junction left unmatched. This CDR3 reads CASTGTASNQPQHF. The CDR3 DNA is TGTGCCAGTACAGGGACAGCAAGCAATCAGCCCCAGCATTTT.

The chain employs TRBV7-3 and TRBJ1-2; no firm D call. The length of the CDR3 is 14 residues. V lost 1 base, J lost 4 bases, and 10 bases lay in between. The germline V gene encodes CDR1 SGHTA and CDR2 FQGTGA. In nucleotides, the CDR3 is TGTGCCAGCAGCTTAAAGGCGGTTGGCTATGGCTACACCTTC. It yields the protein CASSLKAVGYGYTF.

The gene calls are TRBV19 and TRBJ2-2, with a tentative D call TRBD2 (6 bases). V shed 3 bases and J shed 4 bases, with 12 bases lying between them. Per the germline V gene, CDR1 is LNHDA and CDR2 is SQIVND (reference sequence). CDR3 length: 15 amino acids. Here the CDR3 reads CASSIRLATTGELFF. The CDR3 bases are TGTGCCAGTAGTATCAGGCTAGCGACCACCGGGGAGCTGTTTTTT.

The chain couples TRBV18 to TRBJ2-2; tentatively, D is TRBD2 (5 bases). V was shortened by 4 bases and J by 6 bases, with 12 bases between the two germline ends. The germline V gene encodes CDR1 KGHSH and CDR2 LQKENI. The CDR3 totals 14 residues. The CDR3 bases are TGTGCCAGCTCACGCCGGGGTTTTCCCGGGGAGCTGTTTTTT. Its protein is CASSRRGFPGELFF. The entire variable domain, with the rest obtained from reference TRBV18 and TRBJ2-2, is as follows: NAGVMQNPRHLVRRRGQEARLRCSPMKGHSHVYWYRQLPEEGLKFMVYLQKENIIDESGMPKERFSAEFPKEGPSILRIQQVVRGDSAAYFCASSRRGFPGELFFGEGSRLTVL.

V usage is TRBV7-8 and J usage is TRBJ1-2; 10 nucleotides align to TRBD1. The V gene's germline CDR1 is SGHVS and CDR2 FQNEAQ. CDR3 size: 15 residues. Germline trimming cut 5 bases from V and 6 bases from J; bases unmatched to any gene: 9. The CDR3 spells CASSPSGQGFHGYTF. Written as DNA, the CDR3 is TGTGCCAGCAGCCCCTCGGGACAGGGGTTCCATGGCTACACCTTC.

The V gene is TRBV27, the J gene TRBJ1-2; 10 positions match TRBD1. J gave up 7 bases and V 3 bases, and 8 bases lay outside the gene matches. This CDR3 contains 15 residues. CDR1 is MNHEY and CDR2 is SMNVEV in the germline V gene (reference sequence). CDR3 residues: CASSFTPDRGTGYTF. The CDR3 DNA is TGTGCCAGCAGTTTCACCCCGGACAGGGGGACTGGCTACACCTTC.

The genes are TRBV7-9 and TRBJ2-3, with D hard to call. CDR1 and CDR2 from the germline V gene are SEHNR and FQNEAQ (reference sequence). The V and J ends lost 0 bases and 0 bases respectively, with 13 bases between them. The CDR3 covers 17 residues. Written as DNA, the CDR3 is TGTGCCAGCAGCTTAGCGCTGGTATACGGGAGCACAGATACGCAGTATTTT. This gives the protein CASSLALVYGSTDTQYF.

The chain combines TRBV6-5 with TRBJ2-3; D might be TRBD2 (6 bases). V dropped 6 bases and J dropped 4 bases, with 14 bases sitting between them. Germline V gene data show CDR1 as MNHEY and CDR2 as SVGAGI. The CDR3 loop spans 14 amino acids. CDR3 amino acids: CASSTKAGPDTQYF. The CDR3 nucleotides are TGTGCCAGCAGCACTAAAGCGGGCCCAGATACGCAGTATTTT.

This chain links TRBV5-1 with TRBJ1-5, with a weak D call TRBD1 (6 bases). V was pared by 2 bases and J by 5 bases, with 11 bases between. The CDR3 length is 14 residues. The germline V gene encodes CDR1 SGHRS and CDR2 YFSETQ. The CDR3 reads CASSLQGQDQPQHF. CDR3 DNA sequence: TGCGCCAGCAGCTTACAGGGCCAGGATCAGCCCCAGCATTTT.

This chain uses TRBV7-2 with TRBJ2-3, with D uncertain. The CDR3 spans 11 residues. Germline values: CDR1 SGHTA, CDR2 FQGNSA. V was pared by 5 bases and J by 4 bases, with 4 bases between. CDR3 amino acids: CASSLSDTQYF. As DNA, the CDR3 is TGTGCCAGCAGCCTATCAGATACGCAGTATTTT.

The genes are TRBV19 and TRBJ1-4; tentatively, D is TRBD1 (6 bases). V gave up 3 bases and J gave up 0 bases, with 8 bases separating them. The CDR3 has 15 amino acids. Germline-derived CDR1 and CDR2 are LNHDA and SQIVND (reference sequence). The DNA of the CDR3 is TGTGCCAGTAGTATCCGGACAGCAACTAATGAAAAACTGTTTTTT. Its translation: CASSIRTATNEKLFF.

The chain recombines TRBV5-1 with TRBJ2-3, with a possible D match to TRBD1 (6 bases). V lost 4 bases, J lost 4 bases, and 13 bases lay in between. This CDR3 is 14 amino acids long. Germline V CDR1 and CDR2: SGHRS, YFSETQ. CDR3 sequence reads: CASSGTGFPDTQYF. The CDR3 DNA reads TGCGCCAGCAGCGGTACAGGGTTTCCAGATACGCAGTATTTT. Full variable domain (outside the CDR3, taken from reference TRBV5-1 and TRBJ2-3): KAGVTQTPRYLIKTRGQQVTLSCSPISGHRSVSWYQQTPGQGLQFLFEYFSETQRNKGNFPGRFSGRQFSNSRSEMNVSTLELGDSALYLCASSGTGFPDTQYFGPGTRLTVL.

In its sample, this clone was seen a few times. The J gene is TRBJ2-7, the V gene TRBV5-6; D is uncertain. Trimming removed 3 bases from V and 5 bases from J, with 9 bases in between. The CDR3 runs to 12 residues. Per the germline V gene, CDR1 is SGHDT and CDR2 is YYEEEE. CDR3: CASSYLGHEQYF. In DNA, the CDR3 is TGTGCCAGCAGCTACTTGGGCCACGAGCAGTACTTC.

V is TRBV6-1 and J is TRBJ2-3; 7 nucleotides line up with TRBD2. This CDR3 has 15 residues. V was pared by 0 bases and J by 4 bases, with 4 bases of the junction left unmatched. Germline CDR1 MNHNS, CDR2 SASEGT. The CDR3 DNA is TGTGCCAGCAGTGAAGCGGGAGGGCATCCAGATACGCAGTATTTT. It yields the protein CASSEAGGHPDTQYF.

V gene TRBV5-1 combines with J gene TRBJ2-2; 7 bases agree with TRBD1. CDR1 and CDR2 from the germline V gene are SGHRS and YFSETQ. The CDR3 covers 14 residues. V shed 3 bases and J 2 bases; nucleotides not matched to a gene: 1. The CDR3 region is CASSWDRNTGELFF. The DNA for the CDR3 is TGCGCCAGCAGCTGGGACAGAAACACCGGGGAGCTGTTTTTT. The variable domain in full, completed from reference TRBV5-1 and TRBJ2-2, reads KAGVTQTPRYLIKTRGQQVTLSCSPISGHRSVSWYQQTPGQGLQFLFEYFSETQRNKGNFPGRFSGRQFSNSRSEMNVSTLELGDSALYLCASSWDRNTGELFFGEGSRLTVL.

The chain is built from TRBV7-2 and TRBJ2-1; D possibly corresponds to TRBD2 (6 bases). The CDR3 is made up of 15 amino acids. Looked up from germline, CDR1 is SGHTA and CDR2 is FQGNSA. The germline V and J ends were trimmed by 3 bases and 0 bases, with 9 bases remaining between them. The CDR3 region has the DNA TGTGCCAGCAGCTTGGACTATAGCTCCTACAATGAGCAGTTCTTC. It yields the protein CASSLDYSSYNEQFF.

V and J are TRBV11-2 and TRBJ2-2; D remains unclear. The CDR3 loop spans 14 amino acids. Germline V lookup: CDR1 SGHAT, CDR2 FQNNGV. V was trimmed by 2 bases and J by 6 bases, leaving 10 bases between them. The CDR3 sequence: CASSLRTPPGELFF. The CDR3 bases are TGTGCCAGCAGCTTAAGAACTCCTCCCGGGGAGCTGTTTTTT.

The V and J genes are TRBV18 and TRBJ2-2, with 9 positions matching TRBD1. The J segment lost 2 bases and the V segment lost 6 bases, leaving 7 bases of the junction unmatched. This CDR3 comprises 16 residues. CDR1 is KGHSH and CDR2 is LQKENI in the germline V gene. The CDR3 sequence: CASSPSGQGNTGELFF. CDR3 bases: TGTGCCAGCTCCCCCTCGGGACAGGGAAACACCGGGGAGCTGTTTTTT.

This chain uses TRBV5-1 with TRBJ2-3; 9 bases agree with TRBD1. This CDR3 is 15 amino acids long. Germline V lookup: CDR1 SGHRS, CDR2 YFSETQ. V shed 5 bases and J 1 base; nucleotides not matched to a gene: 5. The CDR3 loop is CASRTGGGGTDTQYF. The CDR3 DNA follows: TGCGCCAGCAGGACAGGGGGAGGTGGCACAGATACGCAGTATTTT.

This chain connects TRBV6-6 to TRBJ2-3; 10 nucleotides agree with TRBD2. The germline gives CDR1 MNHNY, CDR2 SVGAGI (reference sequence). The CDR3 length is 15 residues. The trim removed 4 bases at V and 4 bases at J, leaving 5 bases unmatched. CDR3 region: CASSSVAGGPDTQYF. In DNA, the CDR3 is TGTGCCAGCAGTTCCGTAGCGGGAGGCCCAGATACGCAGTATTTT.

This sequence joins TRBV9 and TRBJ2-2; a weak D match, TRBD1 (6 bases). Germline V gene lookup returns CDR1 SGDLS and CDR2 YYNGEE. The CDR3 spans 15 residues. V was pared by 0 bases and J by 5 bases, with 11 bases between. This chain's CDR3 is CASSVVRGGTGELFF. CDR3 nucleotides: TGTGCCAGCAGCGTAGTTAGAGGGGGAACCGGGGAGCTGTTTTTT.

The V gene is TRBV7-3, the J gene TRBJ2-2; possible D gene TRBD2, 6 bases. Germline V gene lookup returns CDR1 SGHTA and CDR2 FQGTGA. This CDR3 has 15 residues. Trimming took 4 bases from V and 7 from J, leaving 16 bases between them. For the CDR3, the DNA is TGTGCCAGCAGCTCGAAAGGGTCGGGGGTCGGGGAGCTGTTTTTT. It encodes CASSSKGSGVGELFF.

This clone was counted a few times. The V gene is TRBV7-9, the J gene TRBJ2-1; TRBD2 matches at 14 bases. The V gene's germline CDR1 is SEHNR and CDR2 FQNEAQ (reference sequence). V was clipped by 4 bases and J by 7 bases; unmatched bases: 3. CDR3 length: 15 residues. The CDR3 DNA is TGTGCCAGCAGCTGGGGACTAGCGGGAGTAAATGAGCAGTTCTTC. Translating gives CASSWGLAGVNEQFF.

The chain employs TRBV9 and TRBJ1-2; 7 bases are shared with TRBD1. The germline V gene encodes CDR1 SGDLS and CDR2 YYNGEE. Trimming took 0 bases from V and 8 from J; bases not matched to a gene: 16. This CDR3 comprises 17 residues. The CDR3, as DNA: TGTGCCAGCAGCGTAGCTCCGGACAGGCCTTATGCGAGCGGCTACACCTTC. It translates to CASSVAPDRPYASGYTF.

The V gene is TRBV4-1, the J gene TRBJ2-7, with D unresolved. CDR1 and CDR2 (germline): MGHRA, YSYEKL. CDR3 length: 13 amino acids. V lost 4 bases and J 4 bases, leaving 11 bases between the germline ends. The CDR3 here is CASSPEFGYEQYF. The CDR3 region has the DNA TGCGCCAGCAGCCCCGAGTTCGGGTACGAGCAGTACTTC.